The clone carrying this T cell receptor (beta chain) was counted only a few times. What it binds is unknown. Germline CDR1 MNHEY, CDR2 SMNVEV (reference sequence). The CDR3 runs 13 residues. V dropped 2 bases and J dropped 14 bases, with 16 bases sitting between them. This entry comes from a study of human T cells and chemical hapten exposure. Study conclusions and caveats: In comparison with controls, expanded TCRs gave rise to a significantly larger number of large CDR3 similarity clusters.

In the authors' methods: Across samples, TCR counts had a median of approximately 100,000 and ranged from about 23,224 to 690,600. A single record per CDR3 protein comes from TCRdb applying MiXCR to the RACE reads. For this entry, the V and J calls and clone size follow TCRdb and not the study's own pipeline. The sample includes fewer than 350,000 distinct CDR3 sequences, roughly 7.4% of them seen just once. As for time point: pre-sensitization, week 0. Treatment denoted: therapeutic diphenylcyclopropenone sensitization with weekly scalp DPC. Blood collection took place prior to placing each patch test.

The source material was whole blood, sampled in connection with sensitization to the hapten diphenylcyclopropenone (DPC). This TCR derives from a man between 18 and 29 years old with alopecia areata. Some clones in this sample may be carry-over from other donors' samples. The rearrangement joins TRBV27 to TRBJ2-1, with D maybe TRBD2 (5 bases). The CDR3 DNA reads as TGTGCCAGCAGTTTAAGAAGAGAGACGAGGGAGTTCTTC. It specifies CASSLRRETREFF.